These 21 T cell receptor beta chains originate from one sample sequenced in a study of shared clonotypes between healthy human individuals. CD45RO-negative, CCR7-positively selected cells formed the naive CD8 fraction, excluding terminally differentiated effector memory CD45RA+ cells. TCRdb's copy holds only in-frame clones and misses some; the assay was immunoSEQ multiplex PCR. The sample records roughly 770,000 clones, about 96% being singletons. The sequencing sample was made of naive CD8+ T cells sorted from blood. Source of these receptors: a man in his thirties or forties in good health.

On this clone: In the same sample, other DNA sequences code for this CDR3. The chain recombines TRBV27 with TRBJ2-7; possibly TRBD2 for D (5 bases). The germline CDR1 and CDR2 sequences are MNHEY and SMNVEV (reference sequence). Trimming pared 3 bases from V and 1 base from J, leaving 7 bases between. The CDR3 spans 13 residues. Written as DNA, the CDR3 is TGTGCCAGCAGTTTGCGGGTGTCCTACGAGCAGTACTTC. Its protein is CASSLRVSYEQYF.

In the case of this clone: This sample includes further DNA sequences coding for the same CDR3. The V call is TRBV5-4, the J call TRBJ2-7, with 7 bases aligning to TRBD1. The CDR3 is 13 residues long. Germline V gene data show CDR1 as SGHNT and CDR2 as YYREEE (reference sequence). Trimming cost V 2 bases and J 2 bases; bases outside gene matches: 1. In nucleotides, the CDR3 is TGTGCCAGCAGCTTAGGGGGCACCTACGAGCAGTACTTC. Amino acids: CASSLGGTYEQYF.

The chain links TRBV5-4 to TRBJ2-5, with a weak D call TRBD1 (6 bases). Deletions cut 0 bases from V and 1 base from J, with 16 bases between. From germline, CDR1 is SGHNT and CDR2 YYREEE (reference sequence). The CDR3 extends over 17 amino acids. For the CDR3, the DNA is TGTGCCAGCAGCTTGGAGGCAGGGGCCACGCTCCAAGAGACCCAGTACTTC. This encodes CASSLEAGATLQETQYF.

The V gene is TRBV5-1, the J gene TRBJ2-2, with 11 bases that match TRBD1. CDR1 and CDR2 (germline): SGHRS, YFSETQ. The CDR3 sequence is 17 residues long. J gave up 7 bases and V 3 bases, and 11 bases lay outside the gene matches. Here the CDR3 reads CASSSDRGHYRGGELFF. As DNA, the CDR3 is TGCGCCAGCAGCTCGGACAGGGGGCACTACCGAGGCGGGGAGCTGTTTTTT.

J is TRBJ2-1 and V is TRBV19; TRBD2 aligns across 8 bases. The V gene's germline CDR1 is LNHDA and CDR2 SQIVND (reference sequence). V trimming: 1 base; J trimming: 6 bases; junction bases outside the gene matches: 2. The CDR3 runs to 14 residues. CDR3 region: CASSIAGGPNEQFF. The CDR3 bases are TGTGCCAGTAGTATAGCGGGAGGGCCCAATGAGCAGTTCTTC.

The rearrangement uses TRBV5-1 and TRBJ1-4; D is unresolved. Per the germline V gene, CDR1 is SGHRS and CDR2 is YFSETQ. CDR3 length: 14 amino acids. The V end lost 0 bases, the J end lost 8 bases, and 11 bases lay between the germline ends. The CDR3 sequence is CASSLVEQREKLFF. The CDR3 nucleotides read TGCGCCAGCAGCTTGGTGGAGCAAAGGGAAAAACTGTTTTTT.

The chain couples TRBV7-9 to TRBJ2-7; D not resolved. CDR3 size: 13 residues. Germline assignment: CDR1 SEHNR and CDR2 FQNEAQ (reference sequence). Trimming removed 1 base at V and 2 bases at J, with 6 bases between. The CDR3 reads CASSLVQPYEQYF. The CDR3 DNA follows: TGTGCCAGCAGCTTAGTTCAACCCTACGAGCAGTACTTC.

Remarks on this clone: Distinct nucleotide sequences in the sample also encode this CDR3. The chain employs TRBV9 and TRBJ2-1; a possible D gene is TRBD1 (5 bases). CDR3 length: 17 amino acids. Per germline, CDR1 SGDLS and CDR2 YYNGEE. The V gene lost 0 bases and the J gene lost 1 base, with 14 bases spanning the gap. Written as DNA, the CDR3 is TGTGCCAGCAGCGTAGATCAGGGCCGAGGATCCTACAATGAGCAGTTCTTC. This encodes CASSVDQGRGSYNEQFF.

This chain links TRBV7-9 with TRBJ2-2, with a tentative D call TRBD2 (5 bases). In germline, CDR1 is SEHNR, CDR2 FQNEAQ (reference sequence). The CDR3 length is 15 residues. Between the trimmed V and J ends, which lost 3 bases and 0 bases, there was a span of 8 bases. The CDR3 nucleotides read TGTGCCAGCAGCTTGAGGGCCGCGAACACCGGGGAGCTGTTTTTT. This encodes CASSLRAANTGELFF.

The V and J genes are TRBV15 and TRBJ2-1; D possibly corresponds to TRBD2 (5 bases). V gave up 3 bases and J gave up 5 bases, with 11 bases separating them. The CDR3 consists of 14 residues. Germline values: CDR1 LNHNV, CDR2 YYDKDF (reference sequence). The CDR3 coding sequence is TGTGCCACCAGCAGGGACCGGGGTCACAATGAGCAGTTCTTC. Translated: CATSRDRGHNEQFF.

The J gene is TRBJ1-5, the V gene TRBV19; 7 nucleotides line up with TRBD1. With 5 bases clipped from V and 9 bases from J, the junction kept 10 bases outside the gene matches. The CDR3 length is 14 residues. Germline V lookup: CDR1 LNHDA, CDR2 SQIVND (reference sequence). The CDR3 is CASSYLTGVRPQHF. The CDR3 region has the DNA TGTGCCAGTAGTTATTTAACAGGGGTGAGGCCCCAGCATTTT.

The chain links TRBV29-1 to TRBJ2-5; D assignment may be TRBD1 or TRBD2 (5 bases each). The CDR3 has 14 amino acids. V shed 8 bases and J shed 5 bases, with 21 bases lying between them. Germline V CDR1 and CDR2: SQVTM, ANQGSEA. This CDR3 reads CSLGEDTWGETQYF. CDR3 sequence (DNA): TGCAGCCTTGGAGAGGACACATGGGGGGAGACCCAGTACTTC.

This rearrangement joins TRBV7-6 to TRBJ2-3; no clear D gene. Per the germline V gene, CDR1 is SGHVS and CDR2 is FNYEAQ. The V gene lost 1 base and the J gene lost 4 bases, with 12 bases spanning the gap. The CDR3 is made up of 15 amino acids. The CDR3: CASSLGIESPDTQYF. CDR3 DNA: TGTGCCAGCAGCTTAGGGATAGAAAGCCCAGATACGCAGTATTTT.

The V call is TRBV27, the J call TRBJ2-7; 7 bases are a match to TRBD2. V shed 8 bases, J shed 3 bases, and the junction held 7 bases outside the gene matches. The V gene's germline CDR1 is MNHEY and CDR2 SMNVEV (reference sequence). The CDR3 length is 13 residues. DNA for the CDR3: TGTGCCAGCCGATGGGGGGGGGACTACGAGCAGTACTTC. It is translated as CASRWGGDYEQYF.

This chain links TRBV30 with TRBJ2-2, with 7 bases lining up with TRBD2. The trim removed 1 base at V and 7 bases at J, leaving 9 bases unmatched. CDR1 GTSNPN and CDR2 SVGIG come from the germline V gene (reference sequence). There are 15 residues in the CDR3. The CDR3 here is CAWSDGGRSDGELFF. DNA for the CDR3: TGTGCCTGGAGTGATGGCGGGAGATCCGACGGGGAGCTGTTTTTT.

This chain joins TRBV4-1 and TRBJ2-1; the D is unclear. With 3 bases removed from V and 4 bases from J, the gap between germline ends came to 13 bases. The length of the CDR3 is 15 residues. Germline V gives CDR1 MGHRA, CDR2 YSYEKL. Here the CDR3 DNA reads TGCGCCAGCAGCCACGAACAAGGGTTTTACAATGAGCAGTTCTTC. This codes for CASSHEQGFYNEQFF.

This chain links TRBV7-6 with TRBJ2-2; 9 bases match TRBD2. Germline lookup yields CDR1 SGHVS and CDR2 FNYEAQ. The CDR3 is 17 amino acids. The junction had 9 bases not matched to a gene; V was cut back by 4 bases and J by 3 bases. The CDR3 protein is CASSSWSSGIDTGELFF. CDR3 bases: TGTGCCAGCAGCTCCTGGTCTAGCGGGATCGACACCGGGGAGCTGTTTTTT.

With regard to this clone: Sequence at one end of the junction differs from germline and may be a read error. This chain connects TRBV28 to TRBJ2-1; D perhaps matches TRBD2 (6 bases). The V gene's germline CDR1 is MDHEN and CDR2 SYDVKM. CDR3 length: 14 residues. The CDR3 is CASSSGLPYDEQFF. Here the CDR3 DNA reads TGTGCCAGCAGTTCAGGACTACCCTACGATGAGCAGTTCTTC.

The CDR3 nucleotides are TGCGCCAGCAGTGAGTCAGGTGGGTCCGACGAGCAGTACTTC. It translates to CASSESGGSDEQYF. The V gene is TRBV10-1, the J gene TRBJ2-7; D is ambiguous. The V gene lost 0 bases and the J gene lost 5 bases, with 11 bases spanning the gap. The germline V gene has CDR1 WNHNN and CDR2 SYGVQD (reference sequence). This CDR3 region has 14 residues.

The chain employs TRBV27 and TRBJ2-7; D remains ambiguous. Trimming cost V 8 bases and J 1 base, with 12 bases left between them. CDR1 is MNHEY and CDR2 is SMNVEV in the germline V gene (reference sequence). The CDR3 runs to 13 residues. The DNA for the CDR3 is TGTGCCAGCCGTCCCGGGTCTTCCTACGAGCAGTACTTC. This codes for CASRPGSSYEQYF.

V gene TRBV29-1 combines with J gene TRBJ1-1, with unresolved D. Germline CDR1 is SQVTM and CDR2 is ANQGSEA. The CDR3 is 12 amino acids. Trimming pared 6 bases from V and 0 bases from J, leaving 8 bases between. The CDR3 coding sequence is TGCAGCGTGTCAGATTTGAACACTGAAGCTTTCTTT. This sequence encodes CSVSDLNTEAFF.